Shown below are 5 T cell receptor beta chains from a single sample sequenced in a study of blood T cell repertoires in COVID-19. Assay used: immunoSEQ multiplex PCR; TCRdb lists only in-frame clones, some missing. The table lists tens of thousands of clones, about 88% of them singletons. The specimen sequenced was peripheral blood. These receptor sequences come from a man aged 55 to 69 with active COVID-19.

The rearrangement links TRBV2 to TRBJ2-2; 16 nucleotides match TRBD2. Germline CDR1 reads SNHLY; CDR2 reads FYNNEI. The CDR3 sequence is 18 residues long. V lost 6 bases to trimming and J lost 5 bases; unmatched junction nucleotides: 9. The CDR3 nucleotides read TGTGCCAGCAGATCGGGACTAGCGGGAGGGCCGGCGACCGGGGAGCTGTTTTTT. It yields the protein CASRSGLAGGPATGELFF.

The chain couples TRBV14 to TRBJ1-2, with no clear D. The length of the CDR3 is 13 residues. CDR1 and CDR2 from the germline V gene are SGHDN and FVKESK. V was cut by 4 bases and J by 3 bases, with 9 bases left in between. The DNA of the CDR3 is TGTGCCAGCAGCCGGGAGCGGTACTATGGCTACACCTTC. Translating it yields CASSRERYYGYTF.

The chain is built from TRBV15 and TRBJ2-7; 10 nucleotides agree with TRBD1. In germline, CDR1 is LNHNV, CDR2 YYDKDF (reference sequence). V lost 1 base and J lost 4; bases outside the gene matches: 1. The CDR3 has 14 residues. In DNA form, the CDR3 reads TGTGCCACCAGCAGAGTGGACAGGGGGTACGAGCAGTACTTC. Its protein product is CATSRVDRGYEQYF.

This clone was observed a single time. The V gene is TRBV2, the J gene TRBJ2-1; perhaps TRBD1 as D (6 bases). V lost 6 bases and J 7 bases, leaving 13 bases between the germline ends. Germline-derived CDR1 and CDR2 are SNHLY and FYNNEI. This CDR3 region has 13 residues. CDR3 loop: CASSGQKANEQFF. DNA for the CDR3: TGTGCCAGCAGCGGACAGAAGGCGAATGAGCAGTTCTTC.

The chain couples TRBV7-9 to TRBJ1-4; D call uncertain. There are 14 residues in the CDR3. V was cut by 8 bases and J by 3 bases, with 13 bases left in between. The germline CDR1 and CDR2 sequences are SEHNR and FQNEAQ (reference sequence). This CDR3 is CASPRARPNEKLFF. The DNA for the CDR3 is TGTGCCAGCCCAAGAGCTAGGCCTAATGAAAAACTGTTTTTT.